This TCR beta chain was observed in a study of blood T cell repertoires in COVID-19. Germline loops: CDR1 MNHEY, CDR2 SVGAGI. The CDR3 consists of 15 residues. Regarding this clone: At one boundary the junction diverges from the germline segment, which might be a read error.

Using immunoSEQ multiplex PCR, the repertoire was profiled, and TCRdb retains in-frame clones only, with some absent. The sample consists of 250,000 to 350,000 clones, about 90% of them appearing once. The receptor's source is a woman aged 18-30 years with acute COVID-19. Material: PBMCs or T cells enriched from blood (not recorded which). The J gene is TRBJ2-1, the V gene TRBV6-5; D might be TRBD1 (6 bases). CDR3 coding DNA: TGTGCCAGCAGTTACGGGGGCTACTCCGACAATGAGCAGTTCTTC. Translated: CASSYGGYSDNEQFF.